This T cell receptor (beta chain) originates from a study of neurological immune-mediated disorders. Study information: Among the approximately 35 patients with multiple sclerosis, roughly 31 were relapsing-remitting, while 3 were secondary progressive.

V lost 0 bases, J lost 1 base, and 4 bases stayed unmatched. Germline lookup yields CDR1 SGHRS and CDR2 YFSETQ. The CDR3 is 16 amino acids. This clonotype has a count of ten or more. Unsorted libraries were generated from 2 million PBMCs. These cells had been stored in RNAlater at -80 C. Using its own MiXCR run on the 5' RACE reads, TCRdb lists one record per CDR3 protein. The repertoire consists of 70,000 to 90,000 distinct CDR3 sequences, with roughly 4.8% occurring once and the leading ten covering around 2.2%. This TCR was sampled from a woman younger than 45 with multiple sclerosis. The V and J genes are TRBV5-1 and TRBJ2-5, with 9 bases lining up with TRBD2. Material: PBMCs. The CDR3 DNA is TGCGCCAGCAGCTTGGTCCCTAGCGGGGCCCAAGAGACCCAGTACTTC. This encodes CASSLVPSGAQETQYF.